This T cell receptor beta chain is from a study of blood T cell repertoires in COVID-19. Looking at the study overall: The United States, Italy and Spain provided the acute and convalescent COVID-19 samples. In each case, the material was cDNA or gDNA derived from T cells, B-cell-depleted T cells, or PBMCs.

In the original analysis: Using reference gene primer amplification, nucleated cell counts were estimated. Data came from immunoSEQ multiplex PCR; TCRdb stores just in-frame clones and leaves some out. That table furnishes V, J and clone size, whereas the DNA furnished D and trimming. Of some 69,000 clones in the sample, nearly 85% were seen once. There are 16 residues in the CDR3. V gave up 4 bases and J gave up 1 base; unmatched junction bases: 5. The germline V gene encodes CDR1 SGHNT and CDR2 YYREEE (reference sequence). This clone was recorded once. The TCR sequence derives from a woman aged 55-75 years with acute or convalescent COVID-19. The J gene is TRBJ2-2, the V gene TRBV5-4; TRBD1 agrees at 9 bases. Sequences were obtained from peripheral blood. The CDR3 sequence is CASSLPGQGNTGELFF. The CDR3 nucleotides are TGTGCCAGCAGCCTGCCGGGACAGGGGAACACCGGGGAGCTGTTTTTT.